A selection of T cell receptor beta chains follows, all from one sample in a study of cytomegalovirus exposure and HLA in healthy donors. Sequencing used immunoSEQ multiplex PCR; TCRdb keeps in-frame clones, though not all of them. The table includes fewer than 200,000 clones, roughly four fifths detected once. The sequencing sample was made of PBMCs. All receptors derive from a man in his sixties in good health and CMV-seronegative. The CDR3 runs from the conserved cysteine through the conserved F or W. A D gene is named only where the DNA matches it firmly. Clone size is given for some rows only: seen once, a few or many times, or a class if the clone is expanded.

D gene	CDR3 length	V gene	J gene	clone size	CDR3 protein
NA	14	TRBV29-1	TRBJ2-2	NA	CSAGAGQNTGELFF
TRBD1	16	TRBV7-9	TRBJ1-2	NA	CASSLDRRTGDYGYTF
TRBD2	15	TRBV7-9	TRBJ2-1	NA	CASSLGLAGGWEQFF
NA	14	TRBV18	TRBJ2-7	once	CASSPVQARDEQYF
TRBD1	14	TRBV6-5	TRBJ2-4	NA	CASSSRQGENIQYF
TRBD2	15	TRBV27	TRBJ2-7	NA	CASSQGLAGVYEQYF
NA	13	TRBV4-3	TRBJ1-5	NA	CASSQDRMEPQHF
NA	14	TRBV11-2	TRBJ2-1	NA	CASSLDGGENEQFF
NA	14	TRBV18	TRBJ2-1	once	CASSQRSSYNEQFF
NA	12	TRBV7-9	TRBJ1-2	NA	CSSSNLGMGGAF
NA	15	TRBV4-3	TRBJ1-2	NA	CASSQETGPKYGYTF
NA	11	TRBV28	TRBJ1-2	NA	CASRTGYGYTF
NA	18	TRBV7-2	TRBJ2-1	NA	CASSLGFRGGSAYNEQFF
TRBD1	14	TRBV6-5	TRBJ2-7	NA	CASRPGTGNYEQYF
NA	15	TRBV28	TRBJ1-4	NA	CASSFRGGINEKLFF
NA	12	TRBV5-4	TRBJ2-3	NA	CASSWVPGTQYF
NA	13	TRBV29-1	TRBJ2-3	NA	CSGTTGITDTQYF